These 16 T cell receptor beta chains originate from one sample sequenced in a study of CXCR3-negative and CXCR3-positive naive CD8 T cells. The TRB libraries of cDNA were built by UMI-labeled 5' RACE. Following a re-call of the 5' RACE reads, TCRdb has one entry per CDR3 protein and lacks DNA. The sample includes about 60,000 distinct CDR3 sequences. Their specific antigens are unknown. Findings of the study overall: CXCR3-negative naive cells had less hydrophobic TRB CDR3s than did CXCR3-positive naive cells.

What was sequenced was naive CXCR3+ CD8+ T cells from blood. Subset given: CD45RO-CCR7+CD27+CD95- naive CD8+ T cells expressing CXCR3 (TNR3+). All receptors come from a human donor in good health. Some clones in this sample may be carry-over from other donors' samples.

The chain is built from TRBV7-6 and TRBJ2-5. Germline V lookup: CDR1 SGHVS, CDR2 FNYEAQ. This CDR3 comprises 12 residues. The CDR3 is CASSGLQETQYF.

The chain employs TRBV10-1 and TRBJ1-2; the D gene TCRdb calls, TRBD1, cannot be checked with no DNA. The length of the CDR3 is 14 residues. CDR1 WNHNN and CDR2 SYGVQD come from the germline V gene (reference sequence). This CDR3 reads CASSESGTGNGYTF.

The chain has TRBV7-9 and TRBJ2-7. This CDR3 is built from 14 residues. Germline values: CDR1 SEHNR, CDR2 FQNEAQ (reference sequence). The CDR3 spells CASSSSGKEREQYF.

CDR3: CASSPKVNHPYEQYF. The chain has TRBV21-1 and TRBJ2-7. TRBV21-1 is annotated as a pseudogene. CDR3 size: 15 residues.

This chain connects TRBV4-3 to TRBJ2-7; TCRdb indicates TRBD2, and absent DNA this call remains unverified. Germline CDR1 is LGHNA and CDR2 is YSLEER. The CDR3 runs 17 residues. The CDR3 is CASSFHTTSGVVYEQYF.

This chain links TRBV5-1 with TRBJ1-6; TCRdb names TRBD1, which stays unverified in the absence of DNA. CDR3 size: 15 residues. Germline CDR1 SGHRS, CDR2 YFSETQ. CDR3 loop: CASILAAGAREALHF.

This chain joins TRBV5-6 and TRBJ1-1. Germline CDR1 is SGHDT and CDR2 is YYEEEE. The CDR3 covers 14 residues. The CDR3 protein is CASSLLHLNTEAFF.

This sequence joins TRBV28 and TRBJ1-5; there is no DNA to check the TCRdb D call of TRBD1. Germline CDR1 is MDHEN and CDR2 is SYDVKM. This CDR3 has 14 residues. The CDR3 here is CASSWDREVQPQHF.

This chain uses TRBV28 with TRBJ1-2; TCRdb reports TRBD1, a call that lacks DNA to check it against. Germline CDR1 reads MDHEN; CDR2 reads SYDVKM. The CDR3 is 16 amino acids. CDR3 loop: CASSYELTGVAYGYTF.

The rearrangement joins TRBV7-9 to TRBJ2-7; the D call of TRBD1 rests on TCRdb alone, since no DNA is present to check it. The CDR3 spans 17 residues. Germline V gives CDR1 SEHNR, CDR2 FQNEAQ (reference sequence). The CDR3 here is CASSLEILGQGLDEQYF.

The chain uses TRBV12-3 or TRBV12-4 and TRBJ2-4; TCRdb proposes TRBD1, but this gene call is untestable without DNA. The CDR3 contains 15 residues. CDR3 sequence reads: CASSFTGVAKNIQYF.

The chain has TRBV9 and TRBJ2-7; TCRdb picks TRBD1, but there is no DNA to check that call. The CDR3 spans 15 residues. Germline values: CDR1 SGDLS, CDR2 YYNGEE. CDR3 region: CASSVSGTGNYEQYF. Combining the CDR3 with reference TRBV9 and TRBJ2-7 gives the whole variable domain DSGVTQTPKHLITATGQRVTLRCSPRSGDLSVYWYQQSLDQGLQFLIQYYNGEERAKGNILERFSAQQFPDLHSELNLSSLELGDSALYFCASSVSGTGNYEQYFGPGTRLTVT.

V usage is TRBV20-1 and J usage is TRBJ1-5; TCRdb's D gene call, TRBD1, goes unchecked for lack of DNA. CDR1 and CDR2 from the germline V gene are DFQATT and SNEGSKA (reference sequence). There are 15 residues in the CDR3. CDR3 amino acids: CSARPGQAYNQPQHF.

The J gene is TRBJ2-7, the V gene TRBV20-1; TCRdb's D call, TRBD1, is unchecked because there is no DNA. CDR3 size: 14 residues. Germline-derived CDR1 and CDR2 are DFQATT and SNEGSKA (reference sequence). The CDR3 here is CSAGGAALSYGQYF.

The chain recombines TRBV7-2 with TRBJ2-1. This CDR3 has 15 residues. Per the germline V gene, CDR1 is SGHTA and CDR2 is FQGNSA. CDR3 region: CASSFTTSSYNEQFF. Full variable domain (remainder filled in from reference TRBV7-2 and TRBJ2-1): GAGVSQSPSNKVTEKGKDVELRCDPISGHTALYWYRQSLGQGLEFLIYFQGNSAPDKSGLPSDRFSAERTGGSVSTLTIQRTQQEDSAVYLCASSFTTSSYNEQFFGPGTRLTVL.

V gene TRBV9 combines with J gene TRBJ2-7; TCRdb names TRBD1, which stays unverified in the absence of DNA. The CDR3 has 16 residues. CDR1 is SGDLS, CDR2 YYNGEE, per germline. CDR3 amino acids: CASSVRPGQGLSEQYF.